This TCR beta chain emerged from a study of blood T cell repertoires in COVID-19. Study-wide context: Sites in the United States, Italy and Spain provided acute and convalescent COVID-19 samples. Sample material is recorded as cDNA or gDNA derived from T cells, B-cell-depleted T cells, or PBMCs.

This CDR3 has 15 residues. Between the trimmed V and J ends, which lost 1 base and 3 bases, there was a span of 12 bases. Germline assignment: CDR1 SGHAT and CDR2 FQNNGV. Some clones are missing from TCRdb's copy, which holds only in-frame ones; the method was immunoSEQ multiplex PCR. The sample carries about 70,000 clones, 75% to 80% recorded once. V gene TRBV11-2 combines with J gene TRBJ1-1; possibly TRBD1 for D (6 bases). This TCR was sampled from a woman aged 60-70 years with acute or convalescent COVID-19. Sequenced material: peripheral blood. CDR3 sequence: CASSLVGGADTEAFF. CDR3 DNA sequence: TGTGCCAGCAGCTTAGTTGGGGGGGCGGACACTGAAGCTTTCTTT.